The 26 T cell receptor beta chains listed next were all sequenced from one sample in a study of high-grade serous ovarian cancer treatment subgroups (dated by TCRdb to about 2021). Tumor samples were obtained before definitive surgery or chemotherapy. The library came from the immunoSEQ multiplex PCR assay. TCRdb obtained this table from immuneACCESS and retained in-frame rearrangements with V and J assigned. These tables miss some clones; where compared with another copy, unresolved V genes account for less than half of the shortfall, and the remainder is unexplained. The sample table shows around 30,000 clones, and about 86% are seen once. Together, the top ten hold 2% to 2.5% of the sample. Material: tumor tissue. Source of these receptors: a human donor with high-grade serous ovarian cancer.

This clone was picked up a small number of times. The rearrangement joins TRBV2 to TRBJ1-5; D is possibly TRBD1 (6 bases). The V and J ends lost 11 bases and 2 bases respectively, with 13 bases between them. Germline-derived CDR1 and CDR2 are SNHLY and FYNNEI. CDR3 length: 13 amino acids. In DNA form, the CDR3 reads TGTGCCGGCGGCAGGGGTGGCAATCAGCCCCAGCATTTT. Translating gives CAGGRGGNQPQHF.

The V and J genes are TRBV28 and TRBJ1-1; D is perhaps TRBD1 (6 bases). V was cut by 6 bases and J by 0 bases, with 17 bases left in between. The germline V gene encodes CDR1 MDHEN and CDR2 SYDVKM. The CDR3 is made up of 16 amino acids. The DNA of the CDR3 is TGTGCCAGCAGGCCGTGGAGGGGGGGAATGAACACTGAAGCTTTCTTT. Protein product: CASRPWRGGMNTEAFF. Full variable domain (rest looked up from reference TRBV28 and TRBJ1-1): DVKVTQSSRYLVKRTGEKVFLECVQDMDHENMFWYRQDPGLGLRLIYFSYDVKMKEKGDIPEGYSVSREKKERFSLILESASTNQTSMYLCASRPWRGGMNTEAFFGQGTRLTVV.

V gene TRBV9 combines with J gene TRBJ1-4, with D possibly TRBD1 on 6 matching bases. V was shortened by 3 bases and J by 7 bases, with 16 bases between the two germline ends. The CDR3 extends over 15 amino acids. The V gene's germline CDR1 is SGDLS and CDR2 YYNGEE. Here the CDR3 reads CASSASTGPSEKLFF. The CDR3 bases are TGTGCCAGCAGCGCGTCGACAGGCCCGAGTGAAAAACTGTTTTTT.

The chain has TRBV18 and TRBJ2-6, with D possibly matching TRBD2 (5 bases). CDR1 and CDR2 (germline): KGHSH, LQKENI. The CDR3 totals 18 residues. Trimming took 3 bases from V and 0 from J, leaving 15 bases between them. The CDR3 region is CASSPVRAGSSGANVLTF. As DNA, the CDR3 is TGTGCCAGCTCACCGGTGAGGGCAGGCAGCTCTGGGGCCAACGTCCTGACTTTC. The full variable domain, its missing parts supplied by reference TRBV18 and TRBJ2-6, is NAGVMQNPRHLVRRRGQEARLRCSPMKGHSHVYWYRQLPEEGLKFMVYLQKENIIDESGMPKERFSAEFPKEGPSILRIQQVVRGDSAAYFCASSPVRAGSSGANVLTFGAGSRLTVL.

J is TRBJ2-7 and V is TRBV6-6, with a tentative D call TRBD1 (6 bases). The V gene's germline CDR1 is MNHNY and CDR2 SVGAGI (reference sequence). The V gene lost 2 bases and the J gene lost 1 base, with 6 bases spanning the gap. The CDR3 has 13 amino acids. The CDR3 DNA follows: TGTGCCAGCAGTTACGGGACATCCTACGAGCAGTACTTC. It translates to CASSYGTSYEQYF.

The chain carries TRBV2 and TRBJ1-2, with D perhaps TRBD1 (5 bases). Germline loops: CDR1 SNHLY, CDR2 FYNNEI. The CDR3 spans 13 residues. Trimming took 7 bases from V and 2 from J, leaving 11 bases between them. CDR3 in DNA: TGTGCCAGCACCCCCCCAGGGAACTATGGCTACACCTTC. Translation gives CASTPPGNYGYTF.

This clone was recorded only once. The chain couples TRBV2 to TRBJ2-1; D call uncertain. CDR3 length equals 14 residues. Germline V gives CDR1 SNHLY, CDR2 FYNNEI. Trimming pared 7 bases from V and 0 bases from J, leaving 10 bases between. CDR3 protein: CASKEGLSYNEQFF. CDR3 DNA sequence: TGTGCCAGCAAGGAAGGGCTCTCCTACAATGAGCAGTTCTTC.

CDR3 protein: CAWSRTNQPQHF. The CDR3 nucleotides read TGTGCCTGGAGCAGGACGAATCAGCCCCAGCATTTT. This sequence joins TRBV30 and TRBJ1-5, with D hard to call. CDR1 is GTSNPN, CDR2 SVGIG, per germline (reference sequence). Trimming pared 3 bases from V and 4 bases from J, leaving 7 bases between. The CDR3 sequence is 12 residues long. The full variable domain, rest sourced from reference TRBV30 and TRBJ1-5, is SQTIHQWPATLVQPVGSPLSLECTVEGTSNPNLYWYRQAAGRGLQLLFYSVGIGQISSEVPQNLSASRPQDRQFILSSKKLLLSDSGFYLCAWSRTNQPQHFGDGTRLSIL.

V gene TRBV28 combines with J gene TRBJ2-2; no firm D call. Between the trimmed V and J ends, which lost 6 bases and 4 bases, there was a span of 6 bases. This CDR3 is 12 amino acids long. Germline CDR1 and CDR2: MDHEN and SYDVKM. CDR3 nucleotides: TGTGCCAGCAGCACACCCACCGGGGAGCTGTTTTTT. It codes for CASSTPTGELFF.

The chain carries TRBV7-8 and TRBJ1-5, with a possible D match to TRBD1 (6 bases). This CDR3 region has 14 residues. V lost 1 base and J lost 7, with 11 bases in between. Germline V gene data show CDR1 as SGHVS and CDR2 as FQNEAQ. The CDR3 here is CASSLVQGGQPQHF. For the CDR3, the DNA is TGTGCCAGCAGCTTAGTACAGGGAGGACAGCCCCAGCATTTT.

The CDR3 DNA is TGTGCCAGCAGGGACAGGGCCAAAAACATTCAGTACTTC. Translation gives CASRDRAKNIQYF. V usage is TRBV21-1 and J usage is TRBJ2-4; the DNA was not used to check the table's D call, TRBD1. TRBV21-1 is a pseudogene locus. The CDR3 has 13 amino acids.

The V and J genes are TRBV28 and TRBJ2-3; a weak D match, TRBD2 (5 bases). Germline V gives CDR1 MDHEN, CDR2 SYDVKM. V dropped 3 bases and J dropped 2 bases, with 9 bases sitting between them. The CDR3 consists of 14 residues. In DNA form, the CDR3 reads TGTGCCAGCAGTTTTGCGGGTCCCACAGATACGCAGTATTTT. This encodes CASSFAGPTDTQYF.

The gene calls are TRBV5-1 and TRBJ2-2; the match to TRBD1 covers 9 bases. J lost 0 bases, V lost 3 bases, and 15 bases had no gene match. Germline V gene sequence: CDR1 SGHRS, CDR2 YFSETQ. This CDR3 comprises 20 residues. The CDR3 sequence is CASSSKSMTGGLTNTGELFF. CDR3 coding DNA: TGCGCCAGCAGCTCGAAATCTATGACAGGGGGGTTGACGAACACCGGGGAGCTGTTTTTT.

This clone was seen a handful of times. The chain employs TRBV5-4 and TRBJ1-3; possible D gene TRBD1, 6 bases. Germline values: CDR1 SGHNT, CDR2 YYREEE (reference sequence). Trimming removed 4 bases from V and 4 bases from J, with 12 bases in between. The CDR3 extends over 14 amino acids. CDR3 loop: CASSQSGGGNTIYF. In nucleotides, the CDR3 is TGTGCCAGCAGCCAGTCGGGGGGCGGAAACACCATATATTTT.

Only one count was recorded for this clone. Here the CDR3 reads CASSQAAGQGDYGYTF. The CDR3 DNA reads as TGCGCCAGCAGCCAAGCCGCGGGACAGGGAGACTATGGCTACACCTTC. The chain recombines TRBV4-1 with TRBJ1-2; 9 nucleotides align to TRBD1. CDR1 MGHRA and CDR2 YSYEKL come from the germline V gene. The CDR3 extends over 16 amino acids. V lost 1 base, J lost 3 bases, and 6 bases stayed unmatched.

The chain joins TRBV9 to TRBJ2-1; 7 nucleotides match TRBD1. The CDR3 consists of 12 residues. V was clipped by 3 bases and J by 9 bases; unmatched bases: 3. The germline gives CDR1 SGDLS, CDR2 YYNGEE. The CDR3 sequence is CASSAQGSEQFF. The CDR3 DNA follows: TGTGCCAGCAGCGCACAGGGGAGTGAGCAGTTCTTC.

V gene TRBV7-6 combines with J gene TRBJ2-3; D gene unclear. Trimming took 2 bases from V and 2 from J, leaving 14 bases between them. Germline CDR1 is SGHVS and CDR2 is FNYEAQ. The CDR3 runs 16 residues. DNA for the CDR3: TGTGCCAGCAGCTTATCGGCGGATAAAAACACAGATACGCAGTATTTT. It encodes CASSLSADKNTDTQYF.

This sequence joins TRBV29-1 and TRBJ2-7; 8 positions match TRBD1. J gave up 6 bases and V 6 bases, and 13 bases lay outside the gene matches. This CDR3 contains 14 residues. The germline CDR1 and CDR2 sequences are SQVTM and ANQGSEA. The CDR3 DNA is TGCAGCGTCGGCCGGGGGCGGACAGGGAGCGAGCAGTACTTC. Its protein product is CSVGRGRTGSEQYF.

This clone occurred once. The J gene is TRBJ2-7, the V gene TRBV28; 10 bases agree with TRBD2. Looked up from germline, CDR1 is MDHEN and CDR2 is SYDVKM. The CDR3 length is 15 residues. J gave up 1 base and V 6 bases, and 6 bases lay outside the gene matches. The CDR3, as DNA: TGTGCCAGCAGCCTCGCTAGCGGGAGATCCTACGAGCAGTACTTC. It is translated as CASSLASGRSYEQYF.

The rearrangement joins TRBV9 to TRBJ1-1, with D possibly being TRBD1 (5 bases). Germline loops: CDR1 SGDLS, CDR2 YYNGEE. The V gene lost 4 bases and the J gene lost 2 bases, with 18 bases spanning the gap. CDR3 length: 16 residues. For the CDR3, the DNA is TGTGCCAGCAGCCCCGCTCCCGGGGCCTTTAACACTGAAGCTTTCTTT. The encoded protein is CASSPAPGAFNTEAFF.

This rearrangement joins TRBV19 to TRBJ2-3, with 13 bases matching TRBD2. CDR3 length: 17 residues. Losses at the gene ends were 6 bases for V and 1 base for J; bases not matched to a gene: 7. The germline CDR1 and CDR2 sequences are LNHDA and SQIVND (reference sequence). DNA of the CDR3: TGTGCCAGTAGGCGGACTAGCGGGAGTCTACGCACAGATACGCAGTATTTT. As protein: CASRRTSGSLRTDTQYF.

The chain recombines TRBV18 with TRBJ2-7; 7 nucleotides agree with TRBD1. Per germline, CDR1 KGHSH and CDR2 LQKENI. V shed 3 bases and J 0 bases; nucleotides not matched to a gene: 2. This CDR3 has 14 residues. The CDR3 sequence is CASSPTGYSYEQYF. CDR3 bases: TGTGCCAGCTCACCGACAGGGTACTCCTACGAGCAGTACTTC.

The rearrangement joins TRBV9 to TRBJ2-2; 7 bases map to TRBD2. The CDR3 length is 16 residues. The J segment lost 0 bases and the V segment lost 0 bases, leaving 2 bases of the junction unmatched. Germline loops: CDR1 SGDLS, CDR2 YYNGEE. CDR3 nucleotides: TGTGCCAGCAGCGTAGGAGCGGGGTCGAACACCGGGGAGCTGTTTTTT. Protein product: CASSVGAGSNTGELFF.

The CDR3 DNA follows: TGCGCCAGCAGCTTGGGAGGGGAGGACGCGAACTATGGCTACACCTTC. Translation: CASSLGGEDANYGYTF. The chain combines TRBV5-1 with TRBJ1-2, with D possibly being TRBD1 (5 bases). CDR3 length: 16 amino acids. Trimming cost V 0 bases and J 2 bases, with 14 bases left between them. Per germline, CDR1 SGHRS and CDR2 YFSETQ.

This sequence joins TRBV6-5 and TRBJ2-7; D gene uncertain. This CDR3 contains 16 residues. Trimming took 0 bases from V and 2 from J, leaving 14 bases between them. Germline V gives CDR1 MNHEY, CDR2 SVGAGI. The CDR3 sequence: CASSYSTLGWAYEQYF. The CDR3 DNA is TGTGCCAGCAGTTACTCGACATTGGGCTGGGCCTACGAGCAGTACTTC.

V gene TRBV7-2 combines with J gene TRBJ2-3, with a weak D call TRBD2 (5 bases). The CDR3 extends over 17 amino acids. Germline values: CDR1 SGHTA, CDR2 FQGNSA. V was trimmed by 4 bases and J by 3 bases, leaving 20 bases between them. The CDR3 reads CASSSPQRGRWTDTQYF. The CDR3 DNA follows: TGTGCCAGCAGCTCACCCCAGCGTGGGAGATGGACAGATACGCAGTATTTT.